This T cell receptor beta chain was documented in a study of blood T cell repertoires in COVID-19. Study-wide context: Spain, Italy and the United States supplied samples that represented acute and convalescent COVID-19.

Clones were read by immunoSEQ multiplex PCR, and TCRdb kept only the in-frame ones, dropping some. The sample lists 150,000 or so clones; around four fifths were seen once. The study assigned cohorts using participant-reported clinical history. Unmatched junction bases numbered 8, after V lost 3 bases and J lost 3 bases. Germline V gene data show CDR1 as MNHEY and CDR2 as SVGAGI. The CDR3 has 16 amino acids. This clonotype was obtained from a woman in her forties or fifties who had recovered from COVID-19. This chain links TRBV6-5 with TRBJ2-3, with TRBD2 identical over 8 bases. Sequencing used PBMCs or T cells enriched from blood (not recorded which). The DNA for the CDR3 is TGTGCCAGCAGTTATCCCCCAACGGGAGGGACAGATACGCAGTATTTT. Its translation is CASSYPPTGGTDTQYF.